This TCR beta chain appears in the sequencing data of a study of beta chain features in type 1 diabetes. Study conclusions and caveats: Sequencing used cDNA, and cells with high TCR expression could therefore be over-represented. Equally in patients and controls, PCR might preferentially amplify shorter templates. Insertions at VDJ junctions were less frequent in type 1 diabetes patients. These patients also deleted more nucleotides at the same junctions.

This clone was observed a few times. The antigen is undetermined. Expressed TCRB transcripts were sequenced because the isolated RNA had all been reverse transcribed beforehand. TCRdb keeps only in-frame clones here, not all; method: immunoSEQ multiplex PCR. The table shows 600,000 to 650,000 clones, with around 15% occurring only once. From germline, CDR1 is SGHTA and CDR2 FQGNSA. V lost 5 bases to trimming and J lost 5 bases, with 22 bases between them. CDR3 length: 17 residues. This receptor was obtained from a man aged 18 to 29 in good health. This chain joins TRBV7-2 and TRBJ2-1, with D perhaps given as TRBD1 or TRBD2 (5 bases each). The sequencing input was naive CD4+ T cells from blood. Here the CDR3 DNA reads TGTGCCAGCAGCCGGAGGTGGGGAGACAGAAATAACAATGAGCAGTTCTTC. Translation gives CASSRRWGDRNNNEQFF. The full variable domain, with the rest looked up from reference TRBV7-2 and TRBJ2-1, is GAGVSQSPSNKVTEKGKDVELRCDPISGHTALYWYRQSLGQGLEFLIYFQGNSAPDKSGLPSDRFSAERTGGSVSTLTIQRTQQEDSAVYLCASSRRWGDRNNNEQFFGPGTRLTVL.